The rows below give T cell receptor beta chains drawn from one sample of a study of T cells in Graves' hyperthyroidism and ophthalmopathy. Each CDR3 protein is one row after TCRdb ran MiXCR on the multiplex PCR reads. The sample includes some 300,000 distinct CDR3 sequences, roughly 18% of them seen just once. The specimen sequenced was blood. The receptors derive from a man in his fifties with Graves' ophthalmopathy. The CDR3 runs from the conserved cysteine through the conserved F or W.

j_call | v_call | cdr3_aa
TRBJ2-1 | TRBV12-3/TRBV12-4 | CASSPTSGGGRGEQFF
TRBJ1-1 | TRBV5-6 | CASTPRAVNTEAFF
TRBJ2-1 | TRBV3-1 | CASSQFVPAGWFYEQFF
TRBJ1-2 | TRBV19 | CASSRDRGLNYGYTF
TRBJ2-2 | TRBV28 | CASNFGGNTGELFF
TRBJ2-2 | TRBV9 | CASSSRDSHRELFF
TRBJ1-3 | TRBV29-1 | CNVSSGNTIYF
TRBJ2-1 | TRBV18 | CASSPTSGWWNEQFF
TRBJ2-5 | TRBV19 | CASSMSRIQETQYF
TRBJ2-3 | TRBV19 | CASRNRDGTDTQYF
TRBJ1-5 | TRBV6-2/TRBV6-3 | CASSYSSPTGRQPQHF
TRBJ2-1 | TRBV9 | CASSAGLAGGPSYNEQFF
TRBJ1-3 | TRBV7-9 | CASSQVEAAGNTIYF
TRBJ2-5 | TRBV27 | CASSLSTRWETQYF
TRBJ2-3 | TRBV28 | CASSSGLAGVSTQYF
TRBJ2-1 | TRBV20-1 | CSAKTGPEQFF